The present entry profiles one T cell receptor (beta chain) with its context. Sequencing used immunoSEQ multiplex PCR; TCRdb keeps in-frame clones, though not all of them. The sample holds roughly 250,000 clones, about four fifths seen once. This entry belongs to a study of blood T cell repertoires in COVID-19. On the study more broadly: Samples came from the United States, Italy and Spain, spanning acute and convalescent COVID-19. T cells, B-cell-depleted T cells, or PBMCs supplied cDNA or gDNA.

V shed 5 bases and J shed 7 bases, with 19 bases lying between them. The CDR3 has 15 residues. Looked up from germline, CDR1 is SGHRS and CDR2 is YFSETQ. The specimen sequenced was peripheral blood. The clonotype comes from a woman of 80 years or more with acute or convalescent COVID-19. The chain is built from TRBV5-1 and TRBJ2-1, with D unclear. The CDR3 DNA reads TGCGCCAGCAGGGAGTATGTTTTAGCTGGGAATGAGCAGTTCTTC. Its translation is CASREYVLAGNEQFF.